This T cell receptor beta chain was sequenced during a study of blood T cell repertoires in COVID-19. The germline V gene encodes CDR1 DFQATT and CDR2 SNEGSKA (reference sequence). This CDR3 is built from 11 residues. V was trimmed by 5 bases and J by 5 bases, leaving 9 bases between them. Assay: immunoSEQ multiplex PCR; the TCRdb copy retains only in-frame clones and omits some. The sample records about 310,000 clones, over 80% being singletons. The TCR sequence derives from a woman younger than 30 who had recovered from COVID-19. The chain carries TRBV20-1 and TRBJ1-1, with a weak D call TRBD1 (5 bases). The sequencing sample was made of PBMCs or T cells enriched from blood (not recorded which). CDR3 nucleotides: TGCAGTGCTCCTCAGGGAACTGAAGCTTTCTTT. Protein: CSAPQGTEAFF.